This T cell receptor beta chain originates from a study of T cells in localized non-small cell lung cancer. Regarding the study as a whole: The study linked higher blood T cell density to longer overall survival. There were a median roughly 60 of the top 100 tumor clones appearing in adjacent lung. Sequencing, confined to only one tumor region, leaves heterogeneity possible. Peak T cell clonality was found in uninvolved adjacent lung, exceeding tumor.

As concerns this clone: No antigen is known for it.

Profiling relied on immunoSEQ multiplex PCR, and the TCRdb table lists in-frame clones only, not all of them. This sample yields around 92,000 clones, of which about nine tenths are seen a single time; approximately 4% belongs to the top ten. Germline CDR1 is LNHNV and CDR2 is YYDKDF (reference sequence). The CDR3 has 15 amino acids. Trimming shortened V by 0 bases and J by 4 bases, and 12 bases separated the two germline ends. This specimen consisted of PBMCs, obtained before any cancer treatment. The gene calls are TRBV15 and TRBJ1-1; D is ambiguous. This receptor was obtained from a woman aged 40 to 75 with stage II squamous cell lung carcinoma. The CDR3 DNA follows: TGTGCCACCAGCAGAGAAGGACCGAGGGCCACTGAAGCTTTCTTT. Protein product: CATSREGPRATEAFF.